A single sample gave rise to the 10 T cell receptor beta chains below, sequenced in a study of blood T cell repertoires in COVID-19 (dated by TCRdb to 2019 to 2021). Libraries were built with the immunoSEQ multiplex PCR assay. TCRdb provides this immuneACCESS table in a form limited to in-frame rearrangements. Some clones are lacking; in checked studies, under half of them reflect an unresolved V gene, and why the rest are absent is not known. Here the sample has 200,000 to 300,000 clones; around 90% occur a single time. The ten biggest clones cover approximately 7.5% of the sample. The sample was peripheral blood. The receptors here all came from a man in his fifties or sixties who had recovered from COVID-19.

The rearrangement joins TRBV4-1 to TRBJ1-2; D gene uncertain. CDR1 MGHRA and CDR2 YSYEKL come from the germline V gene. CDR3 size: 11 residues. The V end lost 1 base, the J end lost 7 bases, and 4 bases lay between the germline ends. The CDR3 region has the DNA TGCGCCAGCAGCCAAGCCCTTGGCTACACCTTC. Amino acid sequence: CASSQALGYTF.

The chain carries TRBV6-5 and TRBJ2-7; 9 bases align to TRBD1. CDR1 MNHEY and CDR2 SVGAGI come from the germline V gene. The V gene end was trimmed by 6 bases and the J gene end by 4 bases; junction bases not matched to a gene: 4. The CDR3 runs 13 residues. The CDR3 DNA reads TGTGCCAGCAGACGGGACAGGGCGTACGAGCAGTACTTC. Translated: CASRRDRAYEQYF.

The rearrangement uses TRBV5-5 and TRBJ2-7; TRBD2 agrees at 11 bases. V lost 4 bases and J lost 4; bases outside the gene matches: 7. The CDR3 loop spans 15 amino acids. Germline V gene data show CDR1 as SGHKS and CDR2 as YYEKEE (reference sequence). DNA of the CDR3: TGTGCCAGCAGCCGCCCTAGCGGGGGGAATTACGAGCAGTACTTC. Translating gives CASSRPSGGNYEQYF.

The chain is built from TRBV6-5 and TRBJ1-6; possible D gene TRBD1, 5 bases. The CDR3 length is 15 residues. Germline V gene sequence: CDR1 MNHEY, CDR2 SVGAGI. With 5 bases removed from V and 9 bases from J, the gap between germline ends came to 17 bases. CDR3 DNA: TGTGCCAGCAGTCGGGCGACACACCAGGGTTCACCCCTCCACTTT. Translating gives CASSRATHQGSPLHF.

DNA of the CDR3: TGTGCCAGCAGTGGGAGGGTACAGGCGAAAGTCACTAACTATGGCTACACCTTC. It codes for CASSGRVQAKVTNYGYTF. The genes are TRBV6-1 and TRBJ1-2; D may be TRBD1 (5 bases). Germline CDR1 reads MNHNS; CDR2 reads SASEGT. V was shortened by 4 bases and J by 0 bases, with 21 bases between the two germline ends. The CDR3 has 18 residues.

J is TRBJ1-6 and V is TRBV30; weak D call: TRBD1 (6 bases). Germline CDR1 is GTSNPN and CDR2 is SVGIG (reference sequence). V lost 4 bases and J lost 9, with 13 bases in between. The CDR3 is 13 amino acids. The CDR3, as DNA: TGTGCCTGGAAAGGGGGAAGCGGTTCACCCCTCCACTTT. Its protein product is CAWKGGSGSPLHF.

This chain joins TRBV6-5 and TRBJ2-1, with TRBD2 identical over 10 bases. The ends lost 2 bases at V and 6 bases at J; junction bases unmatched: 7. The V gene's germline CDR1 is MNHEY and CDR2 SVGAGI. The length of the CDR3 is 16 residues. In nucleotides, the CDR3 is TGTGCCAGCAGTTACCGAAGCGGGGGGGCCTTCAATGAGCAGTTCTTC. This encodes CASSYRSGGAFNEQFF.

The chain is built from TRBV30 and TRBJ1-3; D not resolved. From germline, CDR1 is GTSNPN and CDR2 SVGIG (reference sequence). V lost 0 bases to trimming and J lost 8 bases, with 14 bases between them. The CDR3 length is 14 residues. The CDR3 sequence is CAWSVGEGTDTIYF. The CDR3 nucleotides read TGTGCCTGGAGTGTTGGGGAGGGAACGGACACCATATATTTT.

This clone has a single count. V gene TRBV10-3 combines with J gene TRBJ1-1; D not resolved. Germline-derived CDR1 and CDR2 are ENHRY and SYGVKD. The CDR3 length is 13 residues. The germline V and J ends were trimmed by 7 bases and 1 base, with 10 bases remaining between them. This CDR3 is CAINAGKNTEAFF. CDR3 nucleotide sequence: TGTGCCATCAATGCAGGCAAGAACACTGAAGCTTTCTTT.

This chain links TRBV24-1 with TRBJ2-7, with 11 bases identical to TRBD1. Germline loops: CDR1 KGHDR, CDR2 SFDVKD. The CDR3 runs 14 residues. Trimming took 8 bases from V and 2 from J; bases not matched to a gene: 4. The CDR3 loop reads CATKPGQGAYEQYV. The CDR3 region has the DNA TGTGCCACCAAGCCGGGACAGGGGGCCTACGAGCAGTACGTC.